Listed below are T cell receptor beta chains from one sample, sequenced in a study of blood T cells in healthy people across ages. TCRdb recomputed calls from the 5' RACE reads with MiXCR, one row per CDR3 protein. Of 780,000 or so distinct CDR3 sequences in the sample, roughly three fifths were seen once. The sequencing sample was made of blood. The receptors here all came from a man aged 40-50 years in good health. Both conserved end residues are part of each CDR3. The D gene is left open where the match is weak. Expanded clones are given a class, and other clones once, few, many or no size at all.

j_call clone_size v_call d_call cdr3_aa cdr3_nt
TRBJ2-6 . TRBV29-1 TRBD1 CSARDSSGANVLTF TGCAGCGCCAGGGACAGCTCTGGGGCCAACGTCCTGACTTTC
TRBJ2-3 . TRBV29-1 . CSVEDPITGETDTQYF TGCAGCGTTGAAGATCCTATTACGGGGGAGACAGATACGCAGTATTTT
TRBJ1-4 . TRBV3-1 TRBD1 CASSQETGGNEKLFF TGTGCCAGCAGCCAGGAGACAGGGGGGAATGAAAAACTGTTTTTT
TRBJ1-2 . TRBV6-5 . CASSDSGLGGYTF TGTGCCAGCAGTGACTCGGGGCTCGGGGGCTACACCTTC
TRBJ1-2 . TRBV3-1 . CASSHSRQPYGYTF TGTGCCAGCAGTCATTCACGACAGCCCTATGGCTACACCTTC
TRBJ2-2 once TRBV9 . CASSAHQGFAGELFF TGTGCCAGCAGCGCCCACCAGGGGTTCGCCGGGGAGCTGTTTTTT
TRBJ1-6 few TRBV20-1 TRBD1 CSAMNQGVTYNSPLHF TGCAGTGCTATGAACCAGGGGGTCACCTATAATTCACCCCTCCACTTT
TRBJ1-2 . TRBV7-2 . CASRPNRDSGYTF TGTGCCAGCAGGCCAAACCGTGATAGTGGCTACACCTTC
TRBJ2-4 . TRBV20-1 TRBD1 CSASSRQGIKNIPYF TGCAGTGCTAGTTCCAGACAGGGCATTAAAAACATTCCGTACTTC
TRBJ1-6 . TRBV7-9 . CASSLEVGFSSYNSPLHF TGTGCCAGCAGCTTAGAGGTTGGATTTAGCTCCTATAATTCACCCCTCCACTTT
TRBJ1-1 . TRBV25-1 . CASSANTESSTEAFF TGTGCCAGCAGTGCGAATACAGAGAGCTCCACTGAAGCTTTCTTT
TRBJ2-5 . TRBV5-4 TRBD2 CASSSRTSGRGETQYF TGTGCCAGCAGCTCACGGACTAGCGGGAGGGGAGAGACCCAGTACTTC
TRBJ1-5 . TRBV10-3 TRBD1 CAISRTGLSQPQHF TGTGCCATCAGCAGGACAGGACTTTCTCAGCCCCAGCATTTT
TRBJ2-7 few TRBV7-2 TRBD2 CASSLGVLMGGGVPYEQYF TGTGCCAGCAGCTTAGGGGTTCTGATGGGCGGGGGGGTCCCCTACGAGCAGTACTTC
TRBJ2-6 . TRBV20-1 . CSPNDPSSGANVLTF TGCAGCCCGAATGACCCCTCCTCTGGGGCCAACGTCCTGACTTTC
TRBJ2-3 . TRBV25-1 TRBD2 CASSEYGRRTSGRVRDTQYF TGTGCCAGCAGTGAATACGGGCGTCGGACTAGCGGGAGGGTCCGGGATACGCAGTATTTT
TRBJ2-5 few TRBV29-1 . CSVEIGRIQETQYF TGCAGCGTTGAGATAGGGAGGATTCAAGAGACCCAGTACTTC
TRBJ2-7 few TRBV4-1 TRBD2 CASSQDEAGRYEQYF TGCGCCAGCAGCCAAGATGAAGCGGGGCGTTACGAGCAGTACTTC
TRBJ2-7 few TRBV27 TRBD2 CASSPDSGRVPFEQYF TGTGCCAGCAGCCCTGATAGCGGGAGAGTTCCATTTGAGCAGTACTTC
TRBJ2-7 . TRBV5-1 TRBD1 CASSLVSGGQGIYEQYF TGCGCCAGCAGCTTGGTTTCCGGGGGACAGGGTATCTACGAGCAGTACTTC
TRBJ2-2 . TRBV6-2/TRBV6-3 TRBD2 CASSSIPGLAAGANTGELFF TGTGCCAGCAGTTCAATTCCGGGACTAGCGGCGGGCGCGAACACCGGGGAGCTGTTTTTT
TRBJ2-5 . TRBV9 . CASSVAQGWAETQYF TGTGCCAGCAGCGTAGCACAAGGTTGGGCAGAGACCCAGTACTTC
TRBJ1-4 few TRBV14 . CASSRAPNEKLFF TGTGCCAGCAGCCGAGCACCTAATGAAAAACTGTTTTTT
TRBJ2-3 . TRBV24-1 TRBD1 CATSDTTGDTQYF TGTGCCACCAGTGACACGACAGGGGATACGCAGTATTTT
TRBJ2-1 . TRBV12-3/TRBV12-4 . CASSLLAGLYNEQFF TGTGCCAGCAGTTTATTGGCGGGCCTCTACAATGAGCAGTTCTTC
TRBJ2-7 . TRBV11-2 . CASSLLRGVYYEQYF TGTGCCAGCAGCCTACTGAGAGGGGTGTACTACGAGCAGTACTTC
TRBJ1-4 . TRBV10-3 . CAISNSAANEKLFF TGTGCCATCAGCAACTCGGCAGCGAATGAAAAACTGTTTTTT
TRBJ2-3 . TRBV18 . CASSPLYGSRTDAQYF TGTGCCAGCTCACCACTATACGGGAGCCGGACAGATGCGCAGTATTTT